The clone carrying this T cell receptor (beta chain) has a count of ten or more. This entry is derived from a study of CD8 T cells in ankylosing spondylitis. The V end was cut by 5 bases, the J end by 4 bases, with 24 bases between. Per germline, CDR1 SQVTM and CDR2 ANQGSEA. This CDR3 region has 16 residues. Using its own MiXCR run on the 5' RACE reads, TCRdb lists one record per CDR3 protein. Here the sample spans approximately 260,000 distinct CDR3 sequences, over 15% being singletons. The chain is built from TRBV29-1 and TRBJ2-7; D is unclear. This sequence was found in a male donor with ankylosing spondylitis or in good health (not recorded which). Sequencing input: blood, either unsorted or a sorted T cell fraction (not recorded which). The CDR3 here is CSVLLGVGISHYEQYF. In DNA, the CDR3 is TGCAGCGTTTTGCTTGGCGTGGGGATCAGTCATTACGAGCAGTACTTC.